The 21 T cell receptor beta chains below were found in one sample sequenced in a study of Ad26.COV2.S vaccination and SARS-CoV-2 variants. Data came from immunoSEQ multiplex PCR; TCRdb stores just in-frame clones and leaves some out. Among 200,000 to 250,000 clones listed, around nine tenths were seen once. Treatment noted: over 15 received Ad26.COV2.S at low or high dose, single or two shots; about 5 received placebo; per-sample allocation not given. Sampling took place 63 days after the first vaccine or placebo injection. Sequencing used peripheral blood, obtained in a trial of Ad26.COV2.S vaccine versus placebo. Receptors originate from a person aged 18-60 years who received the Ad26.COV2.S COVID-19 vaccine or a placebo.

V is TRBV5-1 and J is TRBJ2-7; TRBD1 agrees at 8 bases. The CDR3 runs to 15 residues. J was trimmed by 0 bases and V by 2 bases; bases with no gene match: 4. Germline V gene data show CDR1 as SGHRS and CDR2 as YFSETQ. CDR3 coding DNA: TGCGCCAGCAGCTTTAGACAGGGGACCTCCTACGAGCAGTACTTC. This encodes CASSFRQGTSYEQYF.

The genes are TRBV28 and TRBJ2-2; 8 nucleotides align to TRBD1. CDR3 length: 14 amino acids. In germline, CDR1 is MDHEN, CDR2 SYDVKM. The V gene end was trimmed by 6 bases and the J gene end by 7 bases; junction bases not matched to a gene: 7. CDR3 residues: CASSRRQGNGELFF. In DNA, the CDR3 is TGTGCCAGCAGCAGAAGACAGGGGAACGGGGAGCTGTTTTTT.

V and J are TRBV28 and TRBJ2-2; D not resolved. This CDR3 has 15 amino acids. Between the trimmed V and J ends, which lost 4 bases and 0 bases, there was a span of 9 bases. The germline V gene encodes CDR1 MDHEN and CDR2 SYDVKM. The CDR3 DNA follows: TGTGCCAGCAGTTCCGATCCCGCGAACACCGGGGAGCTGTTTTTT. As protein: CASSSDPANTGELFF.

CDR3 in amino acids: CASSLRSGLSDYGYTF. The CDR3 nucleotides are TGTGCCAGCAGCTTACGGTCAGGGCTATCTGACTATGGCTACACCTTC. The chain has TRBV7-9 and TRBJ1-2, with a tentative D call TRBD1 (5 bases). The V and J ends lost 2 bases and 3 bases respectively, with 16 bases between them. Germline V gene sequence: CDR1 SEHNR, CDR2 FQNEAQ (reference sequence). The length of the CDR3 is 16 residues.

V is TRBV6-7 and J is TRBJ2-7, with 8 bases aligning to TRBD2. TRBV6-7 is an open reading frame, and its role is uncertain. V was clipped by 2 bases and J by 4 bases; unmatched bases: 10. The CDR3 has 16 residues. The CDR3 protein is CASSYTLAGPQYEQYF. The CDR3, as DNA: TGTGCCAGCAGTTACACATTAGCGGGACCACAGTACGAGCAGTACTTC.

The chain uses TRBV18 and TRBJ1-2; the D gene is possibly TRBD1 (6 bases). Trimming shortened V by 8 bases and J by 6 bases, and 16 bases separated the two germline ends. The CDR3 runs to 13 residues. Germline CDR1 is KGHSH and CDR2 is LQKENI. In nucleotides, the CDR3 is TGTGCCAGCGCCTGGGACCCAGGGGATGGCTACACCTTC. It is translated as CASAWDPGDGYTF.

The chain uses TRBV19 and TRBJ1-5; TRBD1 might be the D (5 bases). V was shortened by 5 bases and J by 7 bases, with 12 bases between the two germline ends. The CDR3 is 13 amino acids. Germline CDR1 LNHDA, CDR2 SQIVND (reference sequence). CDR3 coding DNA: TGTGCCAGTAGTTGGCCTTCAGGGCAGCCCCAGCATTTT. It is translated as CASSWPSGQPQHF.

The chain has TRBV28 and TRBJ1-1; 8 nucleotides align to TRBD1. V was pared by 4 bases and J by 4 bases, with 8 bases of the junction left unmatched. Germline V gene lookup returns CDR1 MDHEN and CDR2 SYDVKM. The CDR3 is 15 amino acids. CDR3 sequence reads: CASSSGQGWSTEAFF. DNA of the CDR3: TGTGCCAGCAGTTCCGGACAGGGCTGGAGCACTGAAGCTTTCTTT.

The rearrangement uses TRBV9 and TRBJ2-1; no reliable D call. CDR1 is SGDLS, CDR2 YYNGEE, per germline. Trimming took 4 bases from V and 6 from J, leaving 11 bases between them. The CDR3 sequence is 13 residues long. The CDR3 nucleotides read TGTGCCAGCAGCCTCGGTCCTCTCAATGAGCAGTTCTTC. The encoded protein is CASSLGPLNEQFF.

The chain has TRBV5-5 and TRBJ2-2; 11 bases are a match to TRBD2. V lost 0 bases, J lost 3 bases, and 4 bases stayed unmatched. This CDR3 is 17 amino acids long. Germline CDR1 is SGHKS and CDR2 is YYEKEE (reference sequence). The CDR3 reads CASSLGLAGGYTGELFF. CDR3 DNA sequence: TGTGCCAGCAGCTTGGGGCTAGCGGGGGGATACACCGGGGAGCTGTTTTTT. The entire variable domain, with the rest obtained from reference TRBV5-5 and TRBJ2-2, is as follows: DAGVTQSPTHLIKTRGQQVTLRCSPISGHKSVSWYQQVLGQGPQFIFQYYEKEERGRGNFPDRFSARQFPNYSSELNVNALLLGDSALYLCASSLGLAGGYTGELFFGEGSRLTVL.

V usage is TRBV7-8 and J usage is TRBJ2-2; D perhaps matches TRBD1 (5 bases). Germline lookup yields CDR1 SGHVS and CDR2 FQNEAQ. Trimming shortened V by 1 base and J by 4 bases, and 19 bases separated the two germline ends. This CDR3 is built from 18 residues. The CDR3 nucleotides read TGTGCCAGCAGCTTAGTAATAGGGGTAGGGTCGGGCACCGGGGAGCTGTTTTTT. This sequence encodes CASSLVIGVGSGTGELFF. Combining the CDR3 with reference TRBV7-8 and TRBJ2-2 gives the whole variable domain GAGVSQSPRYKVAKRGQDVALRCDPISGHVSLFWYQQALGQGPEFLTYFQNEAQLDKSGLPSDRFFAERPEGSVSTLKIQRTQQEDSAVYLCASSLVIGVGSGTGELFFGEGSRLTVL.

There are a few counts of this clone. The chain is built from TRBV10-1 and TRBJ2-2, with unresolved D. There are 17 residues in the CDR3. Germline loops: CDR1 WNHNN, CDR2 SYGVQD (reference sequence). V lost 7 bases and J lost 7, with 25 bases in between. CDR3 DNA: TGCGCCAGCACAGGATCTTCGAACCACCGGTGGAGCGGGGAGCTGTTTTTT. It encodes CASTGSSNHRWSGELFF.

In nucleotides, the CDR3 is TGTGCCAGCAGCCAGGGACAGGGAAACACCATATATTTT. Translated: CASSQGQGNTIYF. The chain uses TRBV7-9 and TRBJ1-3; 7 nucleotides match TRBD1. The CDR3 contains 13 residues. Germline CDR1 is SEHNR and CDR2 is FQNEAQ (reference sequence). V dropped 5 bases and J dropped 4; count of bases not matched to a gene: 2.

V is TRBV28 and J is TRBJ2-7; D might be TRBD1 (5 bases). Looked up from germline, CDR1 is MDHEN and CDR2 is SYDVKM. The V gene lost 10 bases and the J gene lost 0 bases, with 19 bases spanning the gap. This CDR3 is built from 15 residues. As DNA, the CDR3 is TGTGCCACCCAGGGCCCTGATGGGGCCTCCTACGAGCAGTACTTC. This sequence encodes CATQGPDGASYEQYF.

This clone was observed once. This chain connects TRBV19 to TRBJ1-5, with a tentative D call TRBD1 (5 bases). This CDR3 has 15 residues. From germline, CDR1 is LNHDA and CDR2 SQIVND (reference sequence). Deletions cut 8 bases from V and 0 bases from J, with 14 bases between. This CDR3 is CASFGPGASNQPQHF. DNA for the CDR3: TGTGCCAGTTTTGGGCCCGGGGCTAGCAATCAGCCCCAGCATTTT.

The DNA of the CDR3 is TGTGCCAGCAGTTCCCTCCGGACTAGCGGTTACAATGAGCAGTTCTTC. Translating it yields CASSSLRTSGYNEQFF. This chain links TRBV27 with TRBJ2-1; 10 nucleotides line up with TRBD2. The V gene end was trimmed by 4 bases and the J gene end by 4 bases; junction bases not matched to a gene: 7. This CDR3 comprises 16 residues. Germline V gene data show CDR1 as MNHEY and CDR2 as SMNVEV (reference sequence).

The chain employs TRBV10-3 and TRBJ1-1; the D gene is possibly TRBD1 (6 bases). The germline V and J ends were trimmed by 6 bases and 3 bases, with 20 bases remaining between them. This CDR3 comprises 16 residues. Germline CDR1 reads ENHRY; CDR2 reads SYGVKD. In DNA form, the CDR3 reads TGTGCCATCAGCGGATTAGGGGGTCGCAATCACACTGAAGCTTTCTTT. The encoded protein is CAISGLGGRNHTEAFF.

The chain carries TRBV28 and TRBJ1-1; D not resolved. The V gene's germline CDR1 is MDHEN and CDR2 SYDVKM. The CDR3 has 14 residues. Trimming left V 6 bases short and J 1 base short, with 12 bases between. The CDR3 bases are TGTGCCAGCAGGCTTGGATCGTGGAACACTGAAGCTTTCTTT. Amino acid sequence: CASRLGSWNTEAFF.

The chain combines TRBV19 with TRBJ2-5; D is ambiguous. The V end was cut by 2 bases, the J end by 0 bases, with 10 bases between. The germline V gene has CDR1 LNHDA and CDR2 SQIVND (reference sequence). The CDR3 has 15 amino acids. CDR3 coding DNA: TGTGCCAGTAGTATAAGTTGGCAGAACCAAGAGACCCAGTACTTC. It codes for CASSISWQNQETQYF. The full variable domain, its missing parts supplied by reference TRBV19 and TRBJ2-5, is DGGITQSPKYLFRKEGQNVTLSCEQNLNHDAMYWYRQDPGQGLRLIYYSQIVNDFQKGDIAEGYSVSREKKESFPLTVTSAQKNPTAFYLCASSISWQNQETQYFGPGTRLLVL.

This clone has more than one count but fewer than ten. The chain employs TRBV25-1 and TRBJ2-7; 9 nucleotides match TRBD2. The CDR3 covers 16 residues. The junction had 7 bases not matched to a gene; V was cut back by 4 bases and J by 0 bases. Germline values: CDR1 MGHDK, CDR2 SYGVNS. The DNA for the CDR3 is TGTGCCAGCAGTGCAGAGACTAGCGGCTTCTCCTACGAGCAGTACTTC. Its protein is CASSAETSGFSYEQYF.

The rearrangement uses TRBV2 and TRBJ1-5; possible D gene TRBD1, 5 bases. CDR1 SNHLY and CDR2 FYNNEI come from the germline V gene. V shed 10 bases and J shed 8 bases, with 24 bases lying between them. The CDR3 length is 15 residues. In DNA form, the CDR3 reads TGTGCCACAGCGGGTCGGGGCGCGGAGGAGGAGCCCCAGCATTTT. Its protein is CATAGRGAEEEPQHF.